This entry describes one T cell receptor beta chain. Its specificity is unknown. Researchers grouped second doses given at about 4 or about 12 weeks into one pool. These data originate in a study of T cell responses to AZD1222 COVID-19 vaccine. Using immunoSEQ multiplex PCR, the repertoire was profiled, and TCRdb retains in-frame clones only, with some absent. The repertoire includes 150,000 or so clones, roughly nine tenths of them detected once, and 3.5% to 4% sits in the top ten. Germline V gene sequence: CDR1 SGHRS, CDR2 YFSETQ. CDR3 length: 15 amino acids. Trimming cost V 5 bases and J 0 bases; bases outside gene matches: 3. The study, taken as a whole, reports: Spike-specific TCR repertoires showed rising breadth and depth after two AZD1222 doses. It was only after the peak T cell response that any repertoires were sampled.

This specimen was peripheral blood, taken 28 days after the second AZD1222 dose. The sequence came from an adult who received the AZD1222 COVID-19 vaccine. This chain uses TRBV5-1 with TRBJ2-7, with 12 bases lining up with TRBD2. The CDR3 region is CASSWTSGDSYEQYF. CDR3 bases: TGCGCCAGCAGTTGGACTAGCGGGGACTCCTACGAGCAGTACTTC.